Listed below are T cell receptor beta chains from one sample, sequenced in a study of blood T cell repertoires in COVID-19. TCRdb's table, derived via immunoSEQ multiplex PCR, lists solely in-frame clones and lacks some. The sample includes 70,000 to 95,000 clones, 70% to 90% of them seen just once. The sample taken for sequencing was peripheral blood. Receptors were obtained from a woman aged 70-85 years with active or convalescent COVID-19. Both conserved end residues are trimmed from each CDR3. Each record gives: J gene, clone size, V gene, CDR3 protein. Size tells how often a clone was seen (once, few, many) or the class of an expanded clone, and some rows leave it out.

>TRBJ2-4|few|TRBV5-6
ASSQRTDWEGIQY
>TRBJ2-1|NA|TRBV15
ATSRDTGSYNEQF
>TRBJ1-2|NA|TRBV6-1
ASSDRRRGYYGYT
>TRBJ2-3|NA|TRBV5-4
ASSLGVENTDTQY
>TRBJ2-1|few|TRBV19
ASSSGTGGDEQF
>TRBJ1-2|NA|TRBV25-1
ASSDRRGGSLYGYT
>TRBJ1-5|NA|TRBV28
ASSFFGQGDQPQH
>TRBJ1-2|NA|TRBV28
ASSSDRVV
>TRBJ1-1|NA|TRBV5-4
ASSPEMNTEAF
>TRBJ2-3|few|TRBV7-2
ASSSPPGSGATDTQY
>TRBJ1-1|NA|TRBV12-3/TRBV12-4
ASRLQGPTF
>TRBJ2-1|NA|TRBV5-1
ASSRTLGTSLHSYNEQF
>TRBJ2-7|NA|TRBV18
ASSPKQGAEQY
>TRBJ2-7|NA|TRBV11-1
ASQTRGTGGYEQY
>TRBJ1-2|NA|TRBV28
ASIPGGVNYGYT
>TRBJ2-7|NA|TRBV19
ASSIFSGTGYEQY
>TRBJ2-2|NA|TRBV7-8
ASSGRQGGNTGELF
>TRBJ2-5|NA|TRBV9
ASSPPSWTGTETQY
>TRBJ1-1|NA|TRBV10-3
AISQKYGSGTEAF
>TRBJ1-1|NA|TRBV21-1
ASSKGGTGRGNTEAF
>TRBJ1-2|NA|TRBV6-1
ASQQLGEGNYGYT
>TRBJ2-7|NA|TRBV29-1
SATGLATYEQY
>TRBJ2-1|NA|TRBV15
ATSGLAVRGGYNEQF
>TRBJ1-2|NA|TRBV10-3
ALRRDGIGSYGYT
>TRBJ2-7|once|TRBV7-2
ASSQLGTSFYEQY
>TRBJ1-2|NA|TRBV15
ATSRRDRNYGYT
>TRBJ2-7|once|TRBV6-1
ASSEALRGSFFEQY
>TRBJ2-1|NA|TRBV10-1
ASSGFNPSSYNEQF
>TRBJ1-3|NA|TRBV11-2
ASSLAGNTIY
>TRBJ1-5|NA|TRBV28
ASSNTGTHQPQH
>TRBJ2-7|NA|TRBV3-1/TRBV3-2
ASSPRDRGLYEQY
>TRBJ2-1|NA|TRBV5-1
ASSLGAGGDNEQF
>TRBJ2-7|NA|TRBV2
ASRSAYEQY
>TRBJ2-3|NA|TRBV12-3/TRBV12-4
ASSYLTLAGQY
>TRBJ1-1|NA|TRBV6-5
ASNWANTEAF
>TRBJ1-2|NA|TRBV9
ASSQGTGTYGYT
>TRBJ2-7|NA|TRBV3-1/TRBV3-2
ASSLDREYEQY
>TRBJ1-2|once|TRBV18
ASSSGQASNGYGYT
>TRBJ2-2|once|TRBV29-1
SVVGTGNTGELF
>TRBJ1-2|NA|TRBV29-1
SVGPGYT
>TRBJ2-7|NA|TRBV6-2/TRBV6-3
ASSRITGATSYEQY
>TRBJ2-5|NA|TRBV4-2
ASSQDKVGSQETQY
>TRBJ1-2|NA|TRBV19
ASSFFTSGVNYGYT
>TRBJ1-1|NA|TRBV28
AGGGRMNTEAF
>TRBJ1-4|NA|TRBV7-9
ASSLDAEKLF
>TRBJ1-1|NA|TRBV28
ASSLVQGLWDTEAF
>TRBJ1-2|NA|TRBV12-3/TRBV12-4
ASSFADNYGYT
>TRBJ1-1|NA|TRBV29-1
SAPGIEAF
>TRBJ2-5|NA|TRBV5-1
ASSGGPEPETQY
>TRBJ2-5|NA|TRBV9
ASSQKTGGRIETQY
>TRBJ1-2|NA|TRBV6-5
ASSFSGTGYGYT
>TRBJ2-2|NA|TRBV15
ATSRAAGFQAGELF